These T cell receptor beta chains were read from a single sample in a study of cytomegalovirus exposure and HLA in healthy donors. TCRdb's table, derived via immunoSEQ multiplex PCR, lists solely in-frame clones and lacks some. The sample holds 150,000 to 200,000 clones, 70% to 85% seen once. The source material was PBMCs. These receptors were obtained from a human donor in good health. Each CDR3 is given with its conserved first and last residue. A D gene is named only where the DNA matches it firmly. Clone size is stated in some rows and not others, as once, few, many or a class when expanded.

CDR3: CSGGGRSDTQYF
DNA: TGCAGCGGGGGGGGCCGCTCAGATACGCAGTATTTT
length: 12
V: TRBV29-1
J: TRBJ2-3
size: .
D: .

CDR3: CASSQGTGPNQPQHF
DNA: TGCGCCAGCAGCCAAGGGACAGGTCCTAATCAGCCCCAGCATTTT
length: 15
V: TRBV4-3
J: TRBJ1-5
size: .
D: TRBD1

CDR3: CASSLGWGIDNSPLHF
DNA: TGTGCCAGCAGCTTGGGGTGGGGCATCGATAATTCACCCCTCCACTTT
length: 16
V: TRBV5-4
J: TRBJ1-6
size: .
D: .

CDR3: CASSYFPGWGYTF
DNA: TGTGCCAGCAGTTACTTCCCAGGGTGGGGCTACACCTTC
length: 13
V: TRBV6-5
J: TRBJ1-2
size: once
D: .

CDR3: CASTPTYEQYF
DNA: TGTGCCAGCACCCCAACCTACGAGCAGTACTTC
length: 11
V: TRBV2
J: TRBJ2-7
size: .
D: .

CDR3: CASSPDYRPPYF
DNA: TGTGCCAGCAGCCCGGACTACCGTCCTCCGTACTTC
length: 12
V: TRBV7-2
J: TRBJ2-7
size: few
D: .

CDR3: CASSESPLGGQTSGNTIYF
DNA: TGTGCCAGCAGTGAATCCCCCCTCGGGGGGCAAACCTCTGGAAACACCATATATTTT
length: 19
V: TRBV2
J: TRBJ1-3
size: .
D: .

CDR3: CASSRSRSYGYTF
DNA: TGCGCCAGCAGCCGGAGCCGGAGCTATGGCTACACCTTC
length: 13
V: TRBV4-3
J: TRBJ1-2
size: .
D: .

CDR3: CASSPAPGTEAFF
DNA: TGTGCCAGCTCACCTGCCCCGGGCACTGAAGCTTTCTTT
length: 13
V: TRBV18
J: TRBJ1-1
size: few
D: .

CDR3: CASSVGEVAEAFF
DNA: TGTGCCAGCAGCGTAGGGGAGGTGGCTGAAGCTTTCTTT
length: 13
V: TRBV9
J: TRBJ1-1
size: few
D: .

CDR3: CASLAGGASTDTQYF
DNA: TGTGCCAGCCTAGCGGGGGGTGCTAGCACAGATACGCAGTATTTT
length: 15
V: TRBV7-9
J: TRBJ2-3
size: once
D: TRBD2

CDR3: CASSEGQGPVVEAFF
DNA: TGTGCCAGCAGTGAAGGCCAGGGCCCCGTTGTTGAAGCTTTCTTT
length: 15
V: TRBV2
J: TRBJ1-1
size: once
D: .

CDR3: CASSQSTGDGNGYTF
DNA: TGTGCCAGCTCACAGTCGACAGGGGACGGCAATGGCTACACCTTC
length: 15
V: TRBV18
J: TRBJ1-2
size: few
D: TRBD1

CDR3: CASYGLAGYEQYF
DNA: TGTGCCAGCTACGGACTAGCGGGCTACGAGCAGTACTTC
length: 13
V: TRBV2
J: TRBJ2-7
size: .
D: TRBD2

CDR3: CASSSVAVEEKLFF
DNA: TGTGCCAGCAGTTCAGTAGCGGTAGAGGAAAAACTGTTTTTT
length: 14
V: TRBV6-5
J: TRBJ1-4
size: few
D: .

CDR3: CASSSGTGGAGELFF
DNA: TGTGCCAGCAGCTCCGGGACAGGGGGCGCCGGGGAGCTGTTTTTT
length: 15
V: TRBV11-3
J: TRBJ2-2
size: .
D: TRBD1